One T cell receptor (beta chain) is described in this entry. Source study methods: Estimated nucleated cell counts came from reference gene primer amplification. Profiled with immunoSEQ multiplex PCR; TCRdb holds only in-frame clones, not every one. The DNA was the basis for D and trimming; V, J and clone size are from that table. Of about 59,000 clones listed, about 70% are singletons. Per the germline V gene, CDR1 is MNHEY and CDR2 is SMNVEV (reference sequence). The CDR3 loop spans 17 amino acids. The J segment lost 9 bases and the V segment lost 5 bases, leaving 19 bases of the junction unmatched. This sample is drawn from a study of blood T cell repertoires in COVID-19. Study background: COVID-19 samples, acute and convalescent, were from the United States, Italy and Spain.

The sample consisted of peripheral blood. The TCR comes from a woman aged 45 to 65 with active or convalescent COVID-19. The chain has TRBV27 and TRBJ1-5; 7 nucleotides align to TRBD1. The CDR3 sequence: CASSPRRDSSPRGPQHF. CDR3 bases: TGTGCCAGCAGTCCTCGCCGGGACAGCTCGCCTCGCGGGCCCCAGCATTTT.